A selection of T cell receptor beta chains follows, all from one sample in a study of cytomegalovirus exposure and HLA in healthy donors. Only in-frame clones appear in the TCRdb table, and some are missing; sequencing was by immunoSEQ multiplex PCR. The sample consists of about 140,000 clones, more than 75% of them appearing once. Sample: PBMCs. These TCRs come from a female donor in good health and CMV-seronegative. Each CDR3 is given with its conserved first and last residue. The order of the fields is J gene, V gene, clone size, D gene, CDR3 protein, CDR3 DNA. A D gene is named only where the DNA matches it firmly. Rows give clone size only sometimes, using once, few, many, or a class for an expanded clone.

TRBJ2-1 | TRBV7-2 | NA | TRBD2 | CASSLTGGSGEQFF | TGTGCCAGCAGCTTAACGGGAGGTTCGGGTGAGCAGTTCTTC
TRBJ1-2 | TRBV30 | NA | TRBD1 | CAWREGGNYGYTF | TGTGCCTGGAGAGAAGGGGGCAACTATGGCTACACCTTC
TRBJ1-2 | TRBV7-2 | NA | NA | CASSSPGGWGRYYTF | TGTGCCAGCAGCTCCCCGGGAGGGTGGGGCAGATACTACACCTTC
TRBJ1-2 | TRBV27 | NA | NA | CASSRTGQGYTF | TGTGCCAGCAGCCGTACGGGTCAGGGCTACACCTTC
TRBJ2-2 | TRBV28 | NA | NA | CAIRFLRGTGELFF | TGTGCCATCAGGTTTCTAAGAGGTACCGGGGAGCTGTTTTTT
TRBJ2-5 | TRBV5-6 | many | NA | CASSRRGIGTQYF | TGTGCCAGCAGCCGGCGGGGAATAGGGACCCAGTACTTC
TRBJ1-5 | TRBV6-5 | NA | TRBD1 | CASSYGTGGQPQHF | TGTGCCAGCAGTTACGGGACAGGGGGTCAGCCCCAGCATTTT
TRBJ1-4 | TRBV29-1 | NA | NA | CSVSRGSEKLFF | TGCAGCGTTTCACGGGGAAGCGAAAAACTGTTTTTT
TRBJ1-2 | TRBV7-9 | NA | NA | CASSLGQERGYTF | TGTGCCAGCAGCTTAGGACAGGAACGTGGCTACACCTTC
TRBJ1-4 | TRBV7-8 | few | NA | CASRTQTGDEKLFF | TGTGCCAGCAGAACTCAAACGGGGGATGAAAAACTGTTTTTT
TRBJ2-1 | TRBV6-5 | few | TRBD1 | CASSAGQAYNEQFF | TGTGCCAGCAGCGCGGGACAGGCCTACAATGAGCAGTTCTTC
TRBJ2-7 | TRBV6-1 | NA | NA | CASSEAQVTYEQYF | TGTGCCAGCAGTGAAGCGCAGGTCACCTACGAGCAGTACTTC
TRBJ2-5 | TRBV5-1 | few | NA | CASSLEGGESETQYF | TGCGCCAGCAGCCTGGAGGGGGGGGAATCAGAGACCCAGTACTTC
TRBJ2-5 | TRBV5-4 | NA | NA | CASSGTSQETQYF | TGTGCCAGCAGCGGGACTTCCCAAGAGACCCAGTACTTC
TRBJ2-1 | TRBV5-1 | NA | TRBD1 | CASSLGGGRNEQFF | TGCGCCAGCAGCTTGGGAGGGGGCCGAAATGAGCAGTTCTTC
TRBJ2-3 | TRBV27 | NA | TRBD2 | CASSPKGLAGGVADTQYF | TGTGCCAGCAGTCCCAAGGGACTAGCGGGGGGTGTGGCAGATACGCAGTATTTT
TRBJ2-4 | TRBV9 | NA | TRBD1 | CASSPDRGTKNIQYF | TGTGCCAGCAGCCCCGACAGGGGGACCAAAAACATTCAGTACTTC
TRBJ2-3 | TRBV4-1 | NA | NA | CASSQEEQRNTDTQYF | TGCGCCAGCAGCCAAGAAGAACAGAGAAACACAGATACGCAGTATTTT
TRBJ1-1 | TRBV6-1 | few | NA | CAEGRLGEAFF | TGTGCAGAAGGGAGGCTAGGTGAAGCTTTCTTT
TRBJ2-7 | TRBV7-6 | few | NA | CASSLAEWRSSYEQYF | TGTGCCAGCAGCTTAGCGGAGTGGCGGAGCTCCTACGAGCAGTACTTC
TRBJ2-7 | TRBV4-1 | NA | NA | CASSQGSAGSYEQYF | TGCGCCAGCAGCCAAGGCAGTGCAGGGTCCTACGAGCAGTACTTC
TRBJ2-1 | TRBV6-5 | NA | NA | CASSYREPYNEQFF | TGTGCCAGCAGTTACCGGGAGCCATACAATGAGCAGTTCTTC
TRBJ2-1 | TRBV7-2 | NA | NA | CASSSQGSWNEQFF | TGTGCCAGCAGCTCTCAGGGTTCCTGGAATGAGCAGTTCTTC
TRBJ1-2 | TRBV6-1 | NA | TRBD1 | CASRTGERGYTF | TGTGCCAGCAGAACAGGGGAACGTGGCTACACCTTC
TRBJ2-1 | TRBV29-1 | NA | NA | CSGRAGYNEQFF | TGCAGCGGCAGGGCAGGCTACAATGAGCAGTTCTTC
TRBJ1-5 | TRBV30 | NA | NA | CAWRTGTQPQHF | TGTGCCTGGAGAACAGGCACTCAGCCCCAGCATTTT
TRBJ2-3 | TRBV5-1 | NA | NA | CASSLTSWDTQYF | TGCGCCAGCAGCTTAACTAGCTGGGATACGCAGTATTTT
TRBJ1-4 | TRBV10-3 | NA | TRBD1 | CATGTGQLPSVGEKLFF | TGTGCCACCGGAACGGGACAGCTGCCTTCTGTAGGGGAAAAACTGTTTTTT
TRBJ2-5 | TRBV6-5 | NA | NA | CASSRLAQETQYF | TGTGCCAGCAGCCGCCTAGCCCAAGAGACCCAGTACTTC
TRBJ2-1 | TRBV9 | NA | NA | CASSPDQGSNEQFF | TGTGCCAGCAGCCCAGACCAGGGCTCGAATGAGCAGTTCTTC
TRBJ2-7 | TRBV7-2 | NA | NA | CASSFQAALSSYEQYF | TGTGCCAGCAGCTTCCAAGCGGCCCTGAGCTCCTACGAGCAGTACTTC
TRBJ2-1 | TRBV4-3 | few | NA | CASSQGGSYNEQFF | TGCGCCAGCAGCCAAGGAGGCTCCTACAATGAGCAGTTCTTC
TRBJ1-2 | TRBV19 | NA | NA | CASSISTWEGGYTF | TGTGCCAGTAGTATTAGCACCTGGGAGGGGGGCTACACCTTC
TRBJ2-5 | TRBV7-9 | NA | NA | CASSPLRSETQYF | TGTGCCAGCAGCCCCCTCAGGTCGGAGACCCAGTACTTC
TRBJ2-7 | TRBV7-6 | NA | NA | CASSRNRVVYEQYF | TGTGCCAGCAGCCGTAACAGGGTGGTTTACGAGCAGTACTTC
TRBJ2-3 | TRBV15 | NA | NA | CATSRDRLALDTQYF | TGTGCCACCAGCAGAGATCGGCTAGCTCTAGATACGCAGTATTTT
TRBJ2-5 | TRBV5-1 | NA | NA | CASSPSGLGTQYF | TGCGCCAGCAGCCCCAGCGGGTTAGGGACCCAGTACTTC
TRBJ1-6 | TRBV6-4 | once | TRBD1 | CASNGQGDNSPLHF | TGTGCCAGCAATGGACAGGGCGATAATTCACCCCTCCACTTT
TRBJ1-4 | TRBV5-4 | NA | NA | CASSRVGQTNEKLFF | TGTGCCAGCAGCCGGGTCGGACAGACTAATGAAAAACTGTTTTTT
TRBJ1-2 | TRBV7-2 | NA | TRBD1 | CASSLETGGSYGYTF | TGTGCCAGCAGCTTAGAGACAGGGGGCTCCTATGGCTACACCTTC
TRBJ2-2 | TRBV2 | once | NA | CASREQIAGELFF | TGTGCCAGCAGGGAACAGATTGCCGGGGAGCTGTTTTTT